In its sample, the clone carrying this T cell receptor beta chain was seen a few times. Antigen: not known. Germline loops: CDR1 MGHRA, CDR2 YSYEKL. The CDR3 consists of 13 residues. V was shortened by 0 bases and J by 10 bases, with 7 bases between the two germline ends. TCRdb itself ran the PCR reads through MiXCR, one entry per CDR3 protein. The sample includes approximately 550,000 distinct CDR3 sequences, around 23% of them seen just once. Naive CD8 T cells underwent sorting with the CD8+CD4-CCR7+CD45RA+ definition. This entry belongs to a study of molecular identifiers for immune sequencing clone quantification. Whole-study context: In replicates, RNA from 20,000 or 100,000 naive CD8 cells was split five ways, four sequenced.

Study outcomes and limitations: Effector cells had over 99% of their molecules in clones above 20 RNA copies, while naive cells had under 1%.

The sequence came from a human donor in good health. Some libraries in this study had Jurkat cell RNA spiked in. Sequencing was performed on naive CD8+ T cells from blood, with Jurkat cell RNA spiked in. Subset: FACS-sorted CD8+CD4-CCR7+CD45RA+ naive T cells. The chain links TRBV4-1 to TRBJ1-6; D uncertain. For the CDR3, the DNA is TGCGCCAGCAGCCAAGAAGTAGAATCACCCCTCCACTTT. This encodes CASSQEVESPLHF.